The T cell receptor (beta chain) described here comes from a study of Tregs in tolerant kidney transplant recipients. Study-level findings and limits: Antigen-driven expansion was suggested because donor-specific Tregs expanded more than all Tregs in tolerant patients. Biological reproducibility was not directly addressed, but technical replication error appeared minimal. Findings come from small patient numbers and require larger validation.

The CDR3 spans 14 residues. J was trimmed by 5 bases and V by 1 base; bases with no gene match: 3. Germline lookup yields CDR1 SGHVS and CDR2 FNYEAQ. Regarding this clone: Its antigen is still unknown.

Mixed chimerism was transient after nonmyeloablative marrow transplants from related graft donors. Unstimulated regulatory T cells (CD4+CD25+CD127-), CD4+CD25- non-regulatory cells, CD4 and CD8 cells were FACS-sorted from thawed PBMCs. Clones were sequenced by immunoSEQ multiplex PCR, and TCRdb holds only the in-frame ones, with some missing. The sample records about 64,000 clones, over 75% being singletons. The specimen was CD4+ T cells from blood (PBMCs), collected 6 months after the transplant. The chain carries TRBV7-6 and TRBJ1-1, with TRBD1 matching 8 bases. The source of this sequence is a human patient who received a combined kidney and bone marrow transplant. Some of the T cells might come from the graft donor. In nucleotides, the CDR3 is TGTGCCAGCAGCTTAGGCAGGGGGCTTACTGAAGCTTTCTTT. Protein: CASSLGRGLTEAFF.